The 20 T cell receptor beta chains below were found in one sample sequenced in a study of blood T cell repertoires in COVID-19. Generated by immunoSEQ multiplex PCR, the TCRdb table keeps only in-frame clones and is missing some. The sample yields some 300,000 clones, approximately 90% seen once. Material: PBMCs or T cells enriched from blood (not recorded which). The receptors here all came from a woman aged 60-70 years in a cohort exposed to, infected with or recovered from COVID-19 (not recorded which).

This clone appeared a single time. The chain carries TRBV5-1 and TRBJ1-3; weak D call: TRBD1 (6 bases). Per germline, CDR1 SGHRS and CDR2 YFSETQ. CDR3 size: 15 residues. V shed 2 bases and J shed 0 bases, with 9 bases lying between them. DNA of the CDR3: TGCGCCAGCAGCTTAGACAGGCGCTCTGGAAACACCATATATTTT. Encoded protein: CASSLDRRSGNTIYF.

The CDR3 sequence: CASSIGRVNTEAFF. The DNA of the CDR3 is TGTGCCAGTAGTATCGGGAGAGTGAACACTGAAGCTTTCTTT. The genes are TRBV19 and TRBJ1-1; D is undetermined. Between the trimmed V and J ends, which lost 3 bases and 0 bases, there was a span of 8 bases. The CDR3 is 14 amino acids. Germline assignment: CDR1 LNHDA and CDR2 SQIVND (reference sequence).

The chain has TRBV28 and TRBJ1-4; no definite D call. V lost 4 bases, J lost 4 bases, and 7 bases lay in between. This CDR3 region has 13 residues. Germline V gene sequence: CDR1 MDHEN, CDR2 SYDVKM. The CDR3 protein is CASSSQINEKLFF. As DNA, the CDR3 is TGTGCCAGCAGTTCACAGATTAATGAAAAACTGTTTTTT.

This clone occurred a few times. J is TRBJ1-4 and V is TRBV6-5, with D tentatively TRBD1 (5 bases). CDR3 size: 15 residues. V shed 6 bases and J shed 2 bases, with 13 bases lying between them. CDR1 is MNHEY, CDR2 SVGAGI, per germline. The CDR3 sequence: CASSRDYWTNEKLFF. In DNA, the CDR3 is TGTGCCAGCAGCAGGGATTATTGGACTAATGAAAAACTGTTTTTT.

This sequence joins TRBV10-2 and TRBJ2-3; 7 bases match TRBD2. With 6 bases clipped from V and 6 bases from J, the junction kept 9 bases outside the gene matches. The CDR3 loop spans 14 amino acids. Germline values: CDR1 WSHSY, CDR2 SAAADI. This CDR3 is CASSSGNEDDTQYF. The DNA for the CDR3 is TGCGCCAGCAGCAGCGGGAACGAGGATGATACGCAGTATTTT.

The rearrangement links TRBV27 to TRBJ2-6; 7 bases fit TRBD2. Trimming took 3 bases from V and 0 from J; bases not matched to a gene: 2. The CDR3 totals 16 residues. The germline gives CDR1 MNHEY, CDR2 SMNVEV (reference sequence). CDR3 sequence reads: CASSLRGISGANVLTF. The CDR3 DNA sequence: TGTGCCAGCAGTTTGCGGGGGATCTCTGGGGCCAACGTCCTGACTTTC.

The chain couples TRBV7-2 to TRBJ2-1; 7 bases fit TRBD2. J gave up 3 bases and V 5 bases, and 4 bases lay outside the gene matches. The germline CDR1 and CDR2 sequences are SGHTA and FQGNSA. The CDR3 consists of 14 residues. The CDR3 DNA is TGTGCCAGCAGCCAACGGACTAGCTACAATGAGCAGTTCTTC. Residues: CASSQRTSYNEQFF.

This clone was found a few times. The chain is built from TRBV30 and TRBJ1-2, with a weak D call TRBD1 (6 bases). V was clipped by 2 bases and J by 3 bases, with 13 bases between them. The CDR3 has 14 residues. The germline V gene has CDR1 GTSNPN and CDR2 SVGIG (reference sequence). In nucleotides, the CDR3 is TGTGCCTGGAGTCCAAACAGGGCTGACTATGGCTACACCTTC. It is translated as CAWSPNRADYGYTF.

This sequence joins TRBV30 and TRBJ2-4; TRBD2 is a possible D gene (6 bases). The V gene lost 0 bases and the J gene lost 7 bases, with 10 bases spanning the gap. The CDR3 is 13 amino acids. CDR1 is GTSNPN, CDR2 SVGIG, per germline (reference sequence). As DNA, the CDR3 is TGTGCCTGGAGTGTAAACAGCGGGAACATTCAGTACTTC. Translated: CAWSVNSGNIQYF.

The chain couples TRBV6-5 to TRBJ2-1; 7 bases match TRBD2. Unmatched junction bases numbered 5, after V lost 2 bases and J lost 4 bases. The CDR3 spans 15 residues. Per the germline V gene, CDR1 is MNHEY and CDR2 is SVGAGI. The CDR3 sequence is CASSYGGGNYNEQFF. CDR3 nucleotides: TGTGCCAGCAGTTACGGCGGGGGTAATTACAATGAGCAGTTCTTC.

CDR3 bases: TGTGCCACCAGTGATACGGGGGGCACCGGGGAGCTGTTTTTT. Its protein product is CATSDTGGTGELFF. The chain joins TRBV24-1 to TRBJ2-2; TRBD2 matches 7 bases. This CDR3 is built from 14 residues. Trimming took 3 bases from V and 4 from J; bases not matched to a gene: 1. The germline gives CDR1 KGHDR, CDR2 SFDVKD.

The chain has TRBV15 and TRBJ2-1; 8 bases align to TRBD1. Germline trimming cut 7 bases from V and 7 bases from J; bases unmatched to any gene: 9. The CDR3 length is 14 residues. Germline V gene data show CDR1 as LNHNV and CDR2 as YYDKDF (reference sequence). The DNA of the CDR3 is TGTGCCACCACGGCAAGTAACAGGGGGAATGAGCAGTTCTTC. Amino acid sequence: CATTASNRGNEQFF. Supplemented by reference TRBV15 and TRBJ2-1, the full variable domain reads DAMVIQNPRYQVTQFGKPVTLSCSQTLNHNVMYWYQQKSSQAPKLLFHYYDKDFNNEADTPDNFQSRRPNTSFCFLDIRSPGLGDTAMYLCATTASNRGNEQFFGPGTRLTVL.

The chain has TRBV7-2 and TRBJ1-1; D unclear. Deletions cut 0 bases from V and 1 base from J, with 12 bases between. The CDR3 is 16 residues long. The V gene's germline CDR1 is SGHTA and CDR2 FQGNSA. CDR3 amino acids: CASSLAQTKPNTEAFF. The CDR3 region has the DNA TGTGCCAGCAGCTTAGCGCAGACAAAACCGAACACTGAAGCTTTCTTT.

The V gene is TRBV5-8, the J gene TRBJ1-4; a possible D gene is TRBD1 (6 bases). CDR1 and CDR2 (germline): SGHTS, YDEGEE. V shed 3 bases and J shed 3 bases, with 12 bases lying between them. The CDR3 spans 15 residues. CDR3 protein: CASSSDRKPNEKLFF. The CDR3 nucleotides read TGTGCCAGCAGCTCCGACAGGAAACCTAATGAAAAACTGTTTTTT.

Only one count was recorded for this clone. CDR3 bases: TGTGCCAGCAGTAACTCTGGGACAGCGAAGCAAGAGACCCAGTACTTC. It specifies CASSNSGTAKQETQYF. The chain joins TRBV7-2 to TRBJ2-5; 7 bases line up with TRBD1. This CDR3 has 16 residues. The V gene end was trimmed by 6 bases and the J gene end by 2 bases; junction bases not matched to a gene: 12. CDR1 is SGHTA, CDR2 FQGNSA, per germline.

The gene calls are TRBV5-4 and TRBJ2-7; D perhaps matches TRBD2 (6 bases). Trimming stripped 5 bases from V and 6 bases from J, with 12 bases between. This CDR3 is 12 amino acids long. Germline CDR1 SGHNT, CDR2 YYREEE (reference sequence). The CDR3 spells CASSLGGREQYF. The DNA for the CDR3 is TGTGCCAGCAGTCTGGGGGGTCGCGAGCAGTACTTC.

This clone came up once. The CDR3 here is CASVGGRISGGSYEQYF. The DNA of the CDR3 is TGTGCTAGTGTCGGTGGCCGGATTAGCGGGGGATCCTACGAGCAGTACTTC. This rearrangement joins TRBV12-5 to TRBJ2-7; 9 bases agree with TRBD2. This CDR3 comprises 17 residues. Per the germline V gene, CDR1 is LGHNT and CDR2 is FRNRAP. V was pared by 7 bases and J by 1 base, with 14 bases of the junction left unmatched.

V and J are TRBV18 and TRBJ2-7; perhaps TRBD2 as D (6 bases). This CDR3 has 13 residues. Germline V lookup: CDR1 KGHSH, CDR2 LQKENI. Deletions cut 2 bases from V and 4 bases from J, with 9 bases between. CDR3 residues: CASSPGTAYEQYF. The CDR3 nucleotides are TGTGCCAGCTCACCAGGGACTGCATACGAGCAGTACTTC.

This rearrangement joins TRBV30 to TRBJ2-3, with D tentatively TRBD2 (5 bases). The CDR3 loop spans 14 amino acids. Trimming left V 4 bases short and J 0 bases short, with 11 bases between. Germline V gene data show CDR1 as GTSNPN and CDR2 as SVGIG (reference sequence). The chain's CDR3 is CAWKLSGSTDTQYF. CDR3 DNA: TGTGCCTGGAAGTTGTCGGGAAGCACAGATACGCAGTATTTT. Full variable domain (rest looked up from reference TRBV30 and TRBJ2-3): SQTIHQWPATLVQPVGSPLSLECTVEGTSNPNLYWYRQAAGRGLQLLFYSVGIGQISSEVPQNLSASRPQDRQFILSSKKLLLSDSGFYLCAWKLSGSTDTQYFGPGTRLTVL.

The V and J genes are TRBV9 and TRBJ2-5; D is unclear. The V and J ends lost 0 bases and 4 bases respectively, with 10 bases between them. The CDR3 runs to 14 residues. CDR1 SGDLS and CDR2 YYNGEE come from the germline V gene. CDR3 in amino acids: CASSVARGRETQYF. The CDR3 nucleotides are TGTGCCAGCAGCGTAGCCCGAGGCCGAGAGACCCAGTACTTC.